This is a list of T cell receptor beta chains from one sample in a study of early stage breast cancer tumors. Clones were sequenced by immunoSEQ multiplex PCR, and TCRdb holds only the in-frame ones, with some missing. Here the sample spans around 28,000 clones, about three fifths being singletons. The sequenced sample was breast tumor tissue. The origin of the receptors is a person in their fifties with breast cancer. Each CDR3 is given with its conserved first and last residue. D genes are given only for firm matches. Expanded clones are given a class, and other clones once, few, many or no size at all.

TGTGCCAGCAGCCTCGGGATCAACAGGGGAAGGCCCCAGCATTTT,CASSLGINRGRPQHF,TRBV14,TRBJ1-5,few,TRBD1
TGTGCCAGCAGCTTGGCAGCGGGAGGTTACGGAGGTTACAATGAGCAGTTCTTC,CASSLAAGGYGGYNEQFF,TRBV5-6,TRBJ2-1,-,TRBD2
TGTGCCAGTGATCCGGGACAAAGCTCCTACAATGAGCAGTTCTTC,CASDPGQSSYNEQFF,TRBV19,TRBJ2-1,-,-
TGCAGCGCCAACCGGGACGGGGGAAGCTACACCTTC,CSANRDGGSYTF,TRBV29-1,TRBJ1-2,few,-
TGCGCCAGCAGCTCCCGCGGACAGGGGTCCTACGAGCAGTACTTC,CASSSRGQGSYEQYF,TRBV5-1,TRBJ2-7,-,TRBD1
TGTGCCAGCAGTGAAGAGGGGACACCATCCTACGAGCAGTACTTC,CASSEEGTPSYEQYF,TRBV2,TRBJ2-7,-,-
TGTGCCATCAGTGGGAACAGGACTAGCGGAACCTACAATGAGCAGTTCTTC,CAISGNRTSGTYNEQFF,TRBV10-3,TRBJ2-1,-,TRBD2
TGCGCCAGCAGCACGTTGCAGACCCAGTACTTC,CASSTLQTQYF,TRBV5-1,TRBJ2-5,few,-
TGTGCCAGCAGTTTGACAGCTAACTATGGCTACACCTTC,CASSLTANYGYTF,TRBV28,TRBJ1-2,few,-
TGTGCCAGCAGCTTGGACACGGGGACTAGTTGGCTCTTC,CASSLDTGTSWLF,TRBV5-6,TRBJ2-1,-,TRBD2
TGTGCAAGTCGCCTTCCGACAGTTCCCTACAATGAGCAGTTCTTC,CASRLPTVPYNEQFF,TRBV12-2,TRBJ2-1,few,-